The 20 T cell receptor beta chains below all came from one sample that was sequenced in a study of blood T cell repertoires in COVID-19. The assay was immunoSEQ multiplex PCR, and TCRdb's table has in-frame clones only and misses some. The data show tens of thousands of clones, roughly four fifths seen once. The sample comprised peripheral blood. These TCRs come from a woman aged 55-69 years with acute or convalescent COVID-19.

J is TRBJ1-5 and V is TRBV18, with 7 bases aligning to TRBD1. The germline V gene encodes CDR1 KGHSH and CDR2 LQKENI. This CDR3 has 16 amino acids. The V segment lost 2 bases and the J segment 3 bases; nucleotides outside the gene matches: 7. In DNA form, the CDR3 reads TGTGCCAGCTCACCAGGCGAAGGGGGCAACAATCAGCCCCAGCATTTT. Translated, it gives CASSPGEGGNNQPQHF. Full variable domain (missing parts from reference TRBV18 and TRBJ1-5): NAGVMQNPRHLVRRRGQEARLRCSPMKGHSHVYWYRQLPEEGLKFMVYLQKENIIDESGMPKERFSAEFPKEGPSILRIQQVVRGDSAAYFCASSPGEGGNNQPQHFGDGTRLSIL.

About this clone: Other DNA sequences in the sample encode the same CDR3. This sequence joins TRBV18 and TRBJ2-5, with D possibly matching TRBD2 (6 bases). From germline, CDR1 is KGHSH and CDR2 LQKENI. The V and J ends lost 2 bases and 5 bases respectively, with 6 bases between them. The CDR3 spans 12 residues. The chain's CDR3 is CASSPAGETQYF. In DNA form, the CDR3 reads TGTGCCAGCTCACCAGCGGGGGAGACCCAGTACTTC. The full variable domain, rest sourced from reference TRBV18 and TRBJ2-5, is NAGVMQNPRHLVRRRGQEARLRCSPMKGHSHVYWYRQLPEEGLKFMVYLQKENIIDESGMPKERFSAEFPKEGPSILRIQQVVRGDSAAYFCASSPAGETQYFGPGTRLLVL.

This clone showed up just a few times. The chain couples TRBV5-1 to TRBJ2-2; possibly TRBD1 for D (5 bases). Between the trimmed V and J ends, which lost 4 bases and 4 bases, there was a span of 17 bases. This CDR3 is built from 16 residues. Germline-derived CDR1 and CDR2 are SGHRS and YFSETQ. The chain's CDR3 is CASSPRQGRGTGELFF. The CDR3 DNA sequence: TGCGCCAGCAGCCCCAGGCAGGGAAGAGGCACCGGGGAGCTGTTTTTT. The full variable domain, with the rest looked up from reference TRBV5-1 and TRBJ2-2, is KAGVTQTPRYLIKTRGQQVTLSCSPISGHRSVSWYQQTPGQGLQFLFEYFSETQRNKGNFPGRFSGRQFSNSRSEMNVSTLELGDSALYLCASSPRQGRGTGELFFGEGSRLTVL.

The DNA of the CDR3 is TGTGCCAGCAGCAGGAGCTACGAGCAGTACTTC. Protein product: CASSRSYEQYF. The J gene is TRBJ2-7, the V gene TRBV11-2; D not resolved. Deletions cut 5 bases from V and 3 bases from J, with 5 bases between. Germline lookup yields CDR1 SGHAT and CDR2 FQNNGV. The CDR3 runs 11 residues. Full variable domain (remainder filled in from reference TRBV11-2 and TRBJ2-7): EAGVAQSPRYKIIEKRQSVAFWCNPISGHATLYWYQQILGQGPKLLIQFQNNGVVDDSQLPKDRFSAERLKGVDSTLKIQPAKLEDSAVYLCASSRSYEQYFGPGTRLTVT.

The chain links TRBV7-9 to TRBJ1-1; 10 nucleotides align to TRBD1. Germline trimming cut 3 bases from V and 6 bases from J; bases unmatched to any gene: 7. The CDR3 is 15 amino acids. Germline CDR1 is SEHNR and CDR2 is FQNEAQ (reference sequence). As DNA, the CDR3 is TGTGCCAGCAGCTTGGGGACAGGGGTTAGCGCTGAAGCTTTCTTT. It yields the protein CASSLGTGVSAEAFF.

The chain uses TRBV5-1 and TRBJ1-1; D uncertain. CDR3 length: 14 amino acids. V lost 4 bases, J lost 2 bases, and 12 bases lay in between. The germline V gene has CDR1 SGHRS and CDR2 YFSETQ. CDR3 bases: TGCGCCAGCAGCACAGAGGGATTTAACACTGAAGCTTTCTTT. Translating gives CASSTEGFNTEAFF.

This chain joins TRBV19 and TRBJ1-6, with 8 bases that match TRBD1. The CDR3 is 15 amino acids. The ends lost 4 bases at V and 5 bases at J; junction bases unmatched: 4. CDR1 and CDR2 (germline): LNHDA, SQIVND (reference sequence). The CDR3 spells CASSNDRGDNSPLHF. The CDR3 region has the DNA TGTGCCAGTAGTAATGACAGGGGCGATAATTCACCCCTCCACTTT.

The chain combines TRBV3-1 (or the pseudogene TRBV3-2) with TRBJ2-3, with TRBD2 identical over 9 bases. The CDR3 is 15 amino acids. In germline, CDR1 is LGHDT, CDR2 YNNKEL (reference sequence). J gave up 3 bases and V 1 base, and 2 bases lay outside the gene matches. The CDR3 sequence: CASSQGGLATDTQYF. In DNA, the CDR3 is TGTGCCAGCAGCCAAGGGGGACTAGCTACAGATACGCAGTATTTT.

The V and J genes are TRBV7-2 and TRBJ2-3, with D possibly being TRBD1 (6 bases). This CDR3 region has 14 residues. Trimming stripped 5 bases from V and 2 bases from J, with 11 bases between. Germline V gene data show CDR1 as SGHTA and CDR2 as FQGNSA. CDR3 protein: CASSPGQSTDTQYF. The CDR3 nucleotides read TGTGCCAGCAGCCCCGGACAGTCCACAGATACGCAGTATTTT.

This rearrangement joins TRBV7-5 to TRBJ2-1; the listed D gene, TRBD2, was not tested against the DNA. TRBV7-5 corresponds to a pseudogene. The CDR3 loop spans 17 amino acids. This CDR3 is CARSFGLAGGPYNEQFF. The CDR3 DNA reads TGTGCCAGAAGCTTTGGACTAGCGGGGGGTCCCTACAATGAGCAGTTCTTC.

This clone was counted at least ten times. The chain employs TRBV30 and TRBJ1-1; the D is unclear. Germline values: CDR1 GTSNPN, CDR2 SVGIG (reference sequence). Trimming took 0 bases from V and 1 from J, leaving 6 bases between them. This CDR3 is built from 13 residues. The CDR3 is CAWSVYRNTEAFF. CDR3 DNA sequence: TGTGCCTGGAGTGTATACAGGAACACTGAAGCTTTCTTT.

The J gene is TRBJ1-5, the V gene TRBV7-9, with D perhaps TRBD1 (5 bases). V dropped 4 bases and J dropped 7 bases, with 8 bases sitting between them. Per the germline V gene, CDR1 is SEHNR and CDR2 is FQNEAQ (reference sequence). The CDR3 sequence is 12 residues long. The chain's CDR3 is CASSSGRQPQHF. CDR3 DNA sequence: TGTGCCAGCAGCTCAGGGCGGCAGCCCCAGCATTTT.

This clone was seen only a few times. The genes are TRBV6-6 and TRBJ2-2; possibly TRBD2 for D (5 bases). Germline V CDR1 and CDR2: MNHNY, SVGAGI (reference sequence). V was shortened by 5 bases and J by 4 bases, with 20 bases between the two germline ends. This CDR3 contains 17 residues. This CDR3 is CASSPLRSGEGTGELFF. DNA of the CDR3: TGTGCCAGCAGTCCCCTCCGGAGCGGTGAGGGCACCGGGGAGCTGTTTTTT.

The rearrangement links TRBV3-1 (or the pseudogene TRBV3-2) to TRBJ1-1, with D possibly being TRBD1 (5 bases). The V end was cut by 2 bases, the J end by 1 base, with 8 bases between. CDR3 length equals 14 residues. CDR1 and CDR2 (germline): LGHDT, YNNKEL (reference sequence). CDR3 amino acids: CASSQTGGNTEAFF. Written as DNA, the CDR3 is TGTGCCAGCAGCCAAACAGGCGGGAACACTGAAGCTTTCTTT.

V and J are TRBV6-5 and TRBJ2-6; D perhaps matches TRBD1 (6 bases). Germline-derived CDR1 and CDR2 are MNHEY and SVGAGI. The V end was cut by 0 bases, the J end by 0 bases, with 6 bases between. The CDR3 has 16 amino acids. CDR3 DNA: TGTGCCAGCAGTTACTCGGGACACTCTGGGGCCAACGTCCTGACTTTC. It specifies CASSYSGHSGANVLTF.

CDR3 amino acids: CATGTFRDTKEQFF. The CDR3 DNA reads as TGTGCCACCGGGACATTCCGGGACACAAAAGAGCAGTTCTTC. V gene TRBV19 combines with J gene TRBJ2-1; D might be TRBD1 (6 bases). The CDR3 has 14 amino acids. The V gene's germline CDR1 is LNHDA and CDR2 SQIVND (reference sequence). Trimming cost V 10 bases and J 10 bases, with 23 bases left between them.

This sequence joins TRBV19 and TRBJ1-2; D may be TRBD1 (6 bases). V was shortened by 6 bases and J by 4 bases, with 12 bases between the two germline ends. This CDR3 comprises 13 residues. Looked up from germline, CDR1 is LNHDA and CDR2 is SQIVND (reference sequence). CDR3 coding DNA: TGTGCCAGTAGCGTCAGGGGATCCTATGGCTACACCTTC. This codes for CASSVRGSYGYTF.

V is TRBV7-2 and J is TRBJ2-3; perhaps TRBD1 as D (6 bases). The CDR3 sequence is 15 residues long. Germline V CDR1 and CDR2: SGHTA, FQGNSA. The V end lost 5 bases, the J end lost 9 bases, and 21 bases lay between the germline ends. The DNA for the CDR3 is TGTGCCAGCAGCCTAAGACAGGCCGCGGCTCCGACGCAGTATTTT. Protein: CASSLRQAAAPTQYF. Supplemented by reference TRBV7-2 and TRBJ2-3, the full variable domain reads GAGVSQSPSNKVTEKGKDVELRCDPISGHTALYWYRQSLGQGLEFLIYFQGNSAPDKSGLPSDRFSAERTGGSVSTLTIQRTQQEDSAVYLCASSLRQAAAPTQYFGPGTRLTVL.

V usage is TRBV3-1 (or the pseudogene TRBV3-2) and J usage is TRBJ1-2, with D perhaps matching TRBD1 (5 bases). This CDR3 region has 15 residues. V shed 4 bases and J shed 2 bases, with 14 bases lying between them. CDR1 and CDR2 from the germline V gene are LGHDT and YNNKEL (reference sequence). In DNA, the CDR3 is TGTGCCAGCAGCCCACGAGTGGGGCTGAACTATGGCTACACCTTC. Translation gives CASSPRVGLNYGYTF.

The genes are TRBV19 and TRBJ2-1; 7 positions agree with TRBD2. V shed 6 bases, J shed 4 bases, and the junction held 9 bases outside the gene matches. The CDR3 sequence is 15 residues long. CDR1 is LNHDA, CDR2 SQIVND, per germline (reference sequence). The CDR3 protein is CASSPGGLAYNEQFF. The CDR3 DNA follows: TGTGCCAGTAGCCCGGGGGGACTCGCTTACAATGAGCAGTTCTTC.